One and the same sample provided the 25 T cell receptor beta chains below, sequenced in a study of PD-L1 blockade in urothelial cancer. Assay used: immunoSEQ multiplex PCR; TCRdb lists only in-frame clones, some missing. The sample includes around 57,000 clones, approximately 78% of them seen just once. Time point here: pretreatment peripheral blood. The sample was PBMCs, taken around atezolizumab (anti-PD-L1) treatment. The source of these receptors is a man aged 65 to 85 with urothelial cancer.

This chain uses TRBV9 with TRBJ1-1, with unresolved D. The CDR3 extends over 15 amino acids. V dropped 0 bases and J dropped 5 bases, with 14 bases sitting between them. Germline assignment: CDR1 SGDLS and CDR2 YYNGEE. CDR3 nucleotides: TGTGCCAGCAGCGTAGATCCGGGTCCGGGGACTGAAGCTTTCTTT. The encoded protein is CASSVDPGPGTEAFF.

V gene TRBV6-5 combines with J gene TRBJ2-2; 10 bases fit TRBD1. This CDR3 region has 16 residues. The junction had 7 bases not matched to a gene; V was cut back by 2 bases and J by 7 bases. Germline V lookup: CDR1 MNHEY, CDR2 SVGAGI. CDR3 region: CASSYRDRGHGGELFF. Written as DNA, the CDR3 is TGTGCCAGCAGTTACCGAGACAGGGGGCATGGCGGGGAGCTGTTTTTT.

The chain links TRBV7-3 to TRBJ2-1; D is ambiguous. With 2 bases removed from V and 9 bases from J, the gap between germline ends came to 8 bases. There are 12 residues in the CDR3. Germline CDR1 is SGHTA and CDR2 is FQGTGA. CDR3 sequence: CASSLEIGEQFF. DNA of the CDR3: TGTGCCAGCAGCTTAGAAATCGGTGAGCAGTTCTTC.

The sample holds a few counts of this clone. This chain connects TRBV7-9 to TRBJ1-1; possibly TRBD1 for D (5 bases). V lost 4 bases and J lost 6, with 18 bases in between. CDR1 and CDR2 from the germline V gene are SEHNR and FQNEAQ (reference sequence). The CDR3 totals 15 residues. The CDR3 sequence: CASSSSRDGGSEAFF. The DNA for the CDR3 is TGTGCCAGCAGCTCATCCCGGGACGGAGGGTCTGAAGCTTTCTTT.

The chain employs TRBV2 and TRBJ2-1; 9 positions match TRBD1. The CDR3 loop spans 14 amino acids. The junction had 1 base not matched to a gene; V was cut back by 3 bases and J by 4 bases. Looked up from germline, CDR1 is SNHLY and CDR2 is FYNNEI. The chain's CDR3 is CASSEGTGYNEQFF. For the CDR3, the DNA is TGTGCCAGCAGTGAGGGGACAGGGTACAATGAGCAGTTCTTC.

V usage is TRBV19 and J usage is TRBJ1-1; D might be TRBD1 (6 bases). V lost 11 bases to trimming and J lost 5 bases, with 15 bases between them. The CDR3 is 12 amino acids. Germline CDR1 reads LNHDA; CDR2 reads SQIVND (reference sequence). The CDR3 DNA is TGTGCCTCCAGGGGTGGCCTAACTGAAGCTTTCTTT. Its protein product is CASRGGLTEAFF.

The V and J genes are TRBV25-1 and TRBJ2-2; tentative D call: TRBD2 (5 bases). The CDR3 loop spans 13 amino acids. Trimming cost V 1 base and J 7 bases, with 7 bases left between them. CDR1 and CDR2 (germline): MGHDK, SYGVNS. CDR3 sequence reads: CASSELGGGELFF. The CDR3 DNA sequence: TGTGCCAGCAGTGAATTAGGAGGCGGGGAGCTGTTTTTT.

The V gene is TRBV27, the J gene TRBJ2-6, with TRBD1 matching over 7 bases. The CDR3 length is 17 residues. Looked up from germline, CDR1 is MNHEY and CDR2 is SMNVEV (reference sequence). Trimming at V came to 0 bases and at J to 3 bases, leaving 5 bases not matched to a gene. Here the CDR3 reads CASSLSETGFGANVLTF. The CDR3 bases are TGTGCCAGCAGTTTATCCGAGACAGGGTTTGGGGCCAACGTCCTGACTTTC.

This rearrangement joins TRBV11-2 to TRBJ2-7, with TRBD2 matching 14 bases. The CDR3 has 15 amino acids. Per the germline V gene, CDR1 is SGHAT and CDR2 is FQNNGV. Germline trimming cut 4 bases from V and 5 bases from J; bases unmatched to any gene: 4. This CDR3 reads CASSYGTSGRNEQYF. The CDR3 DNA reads TGTGCCAGCAGCTACGGGACTAGCGGGAGAAACGAGCAGTACTTC.

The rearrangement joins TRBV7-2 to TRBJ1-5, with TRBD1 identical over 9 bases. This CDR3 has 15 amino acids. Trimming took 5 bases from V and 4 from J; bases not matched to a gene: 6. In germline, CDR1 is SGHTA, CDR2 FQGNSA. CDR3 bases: TGTGCCAGCAGCCTAAGACAGGGGGAAAATCAGCCCCAGCATTTT. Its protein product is CASSLRQGENQPQHF.

The DNA for the CDR3 is TGTGCCAGCAGTGAATCACAGAACGTAAACATTCAGTACTTC. Translating it yields CASSESQNVNIQYF. The chain is built from TRBV2 and TRBJ2-4; the D is unclear. V was pared by 2 bases and J by 6 bases, with 11 bases between. This CDR3 is built from 14 residues. Germline V gene sequence: CDR1 SNHLY, CDR2 FYNNEI.

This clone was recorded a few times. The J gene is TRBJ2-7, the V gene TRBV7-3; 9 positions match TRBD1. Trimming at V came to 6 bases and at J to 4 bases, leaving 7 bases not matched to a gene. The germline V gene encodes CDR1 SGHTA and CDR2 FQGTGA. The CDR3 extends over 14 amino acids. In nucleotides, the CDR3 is TGTGCCAGCAGTTTAGACAGGGGGTCGTACGAGCAGTACTTC. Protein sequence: CASSLDRGSYEQYF.

CDR3 coding DNA: TGTGCCAGCAGTTCCCCCGGGGACAGGGGCAATGAGCAGTTCTTC. As protein: CASSSPGDRGNEQFF. The chain links TRBV27 to TRBJ2-1; 10 bases fit TRBD1. CDR3 size: 15 residues. V dropped 4 bases and J dropped 6; count of bases not matched to a gene: 6. The germline V gene has CDR1 MNHEY and CDR2 SMNVEV (reference sequence).

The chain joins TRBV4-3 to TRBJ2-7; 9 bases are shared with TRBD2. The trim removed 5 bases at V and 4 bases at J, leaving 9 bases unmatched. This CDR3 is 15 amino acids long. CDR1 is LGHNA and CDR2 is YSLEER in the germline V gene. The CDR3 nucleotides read TGCGCCAGCAGCTCGATAGCGGGAGAGTGGTACGAGCAGTACTTC. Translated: CASSSIAGEWYEQYF.

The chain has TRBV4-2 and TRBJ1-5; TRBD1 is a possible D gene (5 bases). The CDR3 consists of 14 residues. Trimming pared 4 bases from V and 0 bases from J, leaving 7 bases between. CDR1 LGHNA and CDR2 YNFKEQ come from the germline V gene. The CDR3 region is CASSPQDSNQPQHF. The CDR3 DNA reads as TGTGCCAGCAGCCCACAGGATAGCAATCAGCCCCAGCATTTT.

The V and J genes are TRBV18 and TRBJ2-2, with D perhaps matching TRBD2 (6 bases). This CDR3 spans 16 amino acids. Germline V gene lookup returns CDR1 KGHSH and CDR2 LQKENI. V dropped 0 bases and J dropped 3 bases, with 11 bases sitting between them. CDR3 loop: CASSPPLAAYTGELFF. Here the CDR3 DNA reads TGTGCCAGCTCACCACCACTAGCAGCCTACACCGGGGAGCTGTTTTTT.

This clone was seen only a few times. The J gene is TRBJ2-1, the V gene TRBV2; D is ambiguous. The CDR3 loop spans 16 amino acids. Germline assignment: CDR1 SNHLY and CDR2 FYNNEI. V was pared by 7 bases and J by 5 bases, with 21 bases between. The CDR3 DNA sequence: TGTGCCAGCACGCAGAAGACTTTAGGAATAGACAATGAGCAGTTCTTC. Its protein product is CASTQKTLGIDNEQFF.

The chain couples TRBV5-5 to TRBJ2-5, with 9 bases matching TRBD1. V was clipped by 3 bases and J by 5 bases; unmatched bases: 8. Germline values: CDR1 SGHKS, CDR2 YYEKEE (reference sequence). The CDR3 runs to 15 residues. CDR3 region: CASSSQRTGVETQYF. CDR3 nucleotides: TGTGCCAGCAGCTCTCAAAGGACAGGGGTGGAGACCCAGTACTTC. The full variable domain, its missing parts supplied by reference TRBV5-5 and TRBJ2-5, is DAGVTQSPTHLIKTRGQQVTLRCSPISGHKSVSWYQQVLGQGPQFIFQYYEKEERGRGNFPDRFSARQFPNYSSELNVNALLLGDSALYLCASSSQRTGVETQYFGPGTRLLVL.

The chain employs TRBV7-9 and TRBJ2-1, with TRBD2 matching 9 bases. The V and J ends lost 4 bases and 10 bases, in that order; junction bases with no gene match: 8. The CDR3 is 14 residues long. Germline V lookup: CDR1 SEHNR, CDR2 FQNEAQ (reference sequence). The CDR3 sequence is CASSSGLAMGEQFF. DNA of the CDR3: TGTGCCAGCAGCTCGGGACTAGCTATGGGAGAGCAGTTCTTC.

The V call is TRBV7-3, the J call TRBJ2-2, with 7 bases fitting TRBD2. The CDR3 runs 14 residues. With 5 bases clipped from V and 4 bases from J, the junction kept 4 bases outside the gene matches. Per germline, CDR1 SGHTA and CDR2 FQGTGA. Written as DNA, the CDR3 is TGTGCCAGCAGCCGGTGGGAGGGCACCGGGGAGCTGTTTTTT. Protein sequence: CASSRWEGTGELFF.

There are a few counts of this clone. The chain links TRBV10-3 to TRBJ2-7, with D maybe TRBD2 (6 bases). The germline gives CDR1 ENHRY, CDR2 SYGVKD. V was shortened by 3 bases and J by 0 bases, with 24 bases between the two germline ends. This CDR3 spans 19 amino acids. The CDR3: CAISDLRRVLASNSYEQYF. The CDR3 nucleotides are TGTGCCATCAGTGATCTCAGGCGCGTCCTAGCGTCCAACTCCTACGAGCAGTACTTC.

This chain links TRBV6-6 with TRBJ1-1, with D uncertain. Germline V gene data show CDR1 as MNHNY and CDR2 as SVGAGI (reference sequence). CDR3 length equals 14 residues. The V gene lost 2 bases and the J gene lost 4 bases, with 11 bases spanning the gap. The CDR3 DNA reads TGTGCCAGCAGTTACGGCTCTGCGGGCACTGAAGCTTTCTTT. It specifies CASSYGSAGTEAFF.

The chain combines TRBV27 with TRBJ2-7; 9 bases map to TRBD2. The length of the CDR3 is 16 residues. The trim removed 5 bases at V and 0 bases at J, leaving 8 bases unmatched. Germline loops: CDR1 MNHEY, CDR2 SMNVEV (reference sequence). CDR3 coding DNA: TGTGCCAGCAGTCCATCTAGCGGGGTAAGCTCCTACGAGCAGTACTTC. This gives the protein CASSPSSGVSSYEQYF.

For the CDR3, the DNA is TGCAGTGCCGCCCCCCGGTCCTCCGCTTTCTTT. The encoded protein is CSAAPRSSAFF. The V and J genes are TRBV20-1 and TRBJ1-1, with D unresolved. Trimming took 6 bases from V and 11 from J, leaving 16 bases between them. Germline values: CDR1 DFQATT, CDR2 SNEGSKA (reference sequence). CDR3 size: 11 residues.

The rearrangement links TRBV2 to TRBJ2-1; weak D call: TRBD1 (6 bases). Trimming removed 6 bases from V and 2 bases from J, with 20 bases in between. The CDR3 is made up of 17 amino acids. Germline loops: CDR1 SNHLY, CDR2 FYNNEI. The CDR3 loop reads CASRTGSGGGTYNEQFF. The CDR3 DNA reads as TGTGCCAGCAGAACAGGGAGCGGAGGAGGAACCTACAATGAGCAGTTCTTC.